This T cell receptor (beta chain) was retrieved from a study of T cells after yellow fever vaccination (dated by TCRdb to between 2018 and 2021). With regard to the full study: Libraries from fractions with low cell numbers were prepared with the SMART-Seq v4 Ultra Low Input RNA kit. Bulk TCR alpha and beta repertoires were sequenced longitudinally to track T-cell clones before and after primary and booster YFV17D yellow fever vaccination. Two healthy male donors, one aged 18 to 29 and one aged 30 to 40 years, made up the cohort. Blood samples were taken at several timepoints before and after primary and secondary immunization, and bulk PBMC replicates and cell subsets were isolated. Broader findings and caveats from the paper: After the booster, most clones that had expanded after primary vaccination were detected again (around 96% of CD4 and more than 80% of CD8), suggesting broad maintenance of memory. Because the study included only two donors, the extent to which the findings can be generalized is limited. FACS-sorted repertoires could contain abundant contaminating clonotypes from the bulk population, so computational filtering was required. Compared with the primary T-cell response, the secondary T-cell response was faster but weaker, reaching its peak on day 5 rather than on day 15. A small fraction of clonotypes appeared in both the CD4 and CD8 compartments, likely as a result of convergent recombination.

Measured from the cysteine to the phenylalanine, the CDR3 is 14 residues long. Only the CDR3 region is kept as DNA, spanning 42 bases read in frame from base 1. Reading the germline V gene gives CDR1 SGHRS and CDR2 YFSETQ. Trimming at the junction amounts to 0 bases on V and 6 bases on J, and the germline ends lie 10 bases apart. To note about this clonotype: No cognate antigen has been identified for it. Base qualities were left out, and no much larger clone turns up one base away.

Synthesis of TCR cDNA relied on 5'RACE template switching, a step that introduced a universal primer site along with unique molecular identifiers. Priming for cDNA synthesis came from both the TCR alpha and TCR beta constant segments. Libraries were amplified in two PCR steps, with sample barcodes and sequencing adapters added in the second step. Sequencing of libraries was done on Illumina HiSeq 2500 (2x100 bp) or NovaSeq (2x150 bp). On the study's bioinformatics: MIGEC was used to demultiplex reads and collapse the reads into UMI consensus sequences, and MiXCR was used for V(D)J alignment. Vaccine-responding clonotypes were identified with edgeR using replicate PBMC samples, with FDR below 0.01 and a log2 fold change above 5 up to day 15 being required. Each bulk clonotype received a CD4 or CD8 identity based on whether the sequenced CD4 or CD8 repertoire contained that clonotype at higher abundance. The public reads were quality trimmed at Q25 with fastp and then assembled into clones with MiXCR by TCRdb, keeping productive beta chains. A single entry per CDR3 protein holds the most common genes and DNA from its merged rows. The V and J calls and clone size come from TCRdb's table, not from the authors' own analysis. The sample contains 300,000 to 400,000 distinct CDR3 sequences, about 9.5% of them found a single time. The ten largest clones take up approximately 18% of the sample.

Reading the label with the study, this specimen's treatment or condition is: live attenuated yellow fever vaccine strain. At every blood-draw timepoint, two biological replicates of bulk PBMCs were collected. PBMCs were isolated from peripheral blood using a standard Ficoll-Paque protocol. TriZol was used to extract RNA from bulk PBMCs, from CD4 and CD8 fractions, and from dextramer-positive and dextramer-negative fractions. The clonotype comes from a man aged 18 to 30 who received the YFV17D yellow fever vaccine. This specimen consisted of PBMCs, obtained on the day of the first yellow fever vaccination. In this chain, TRBV5-1 is recombined with TRBJ1-5; there is no confident call for the D gene. CDR3 reads: CASSLAASGQPQHF. In nucleotides, the sequence is TGCGCCAGCAGCTTGGCGGCATCGGGTCAGCCCCAGCATTTT.